This T cell receptor (beta chain) was documented in a study of T cell changes during pregnancy in multiple sclerosis. Here immunoSEQ multiplex PCR was the method, and the copy in TCRdb shows in-frame clones only, minus some. This sample carries some 70,000 clones, approximately 87% of them seen once, and the ten largest clones take 8% to 9.5%. Per the germline V gene, CDR1 is LGHNA and CDR2 is YSLEER. The CDR3 is 18 residues long. The V and J ends lost 3 bases and 4 bases, in that order; junction bases with no gene match: 13. This chain links TRBV4-3 with TRBJ1-1, with 11 positions matching TRBD1. Here the sequenced sample was peripheral blood, taken after pregnancy. The receptor comes from a female donor in good health, enrolled as a control in a pregnancy study. CDR3 DNA: TGCGCCAGCAGCCAGCACAGGACAGGGGGCCTTTTAAGCACTGAAGCTTTCTTT. Translating it yields CASSQHRTGGLLSTEAFF.